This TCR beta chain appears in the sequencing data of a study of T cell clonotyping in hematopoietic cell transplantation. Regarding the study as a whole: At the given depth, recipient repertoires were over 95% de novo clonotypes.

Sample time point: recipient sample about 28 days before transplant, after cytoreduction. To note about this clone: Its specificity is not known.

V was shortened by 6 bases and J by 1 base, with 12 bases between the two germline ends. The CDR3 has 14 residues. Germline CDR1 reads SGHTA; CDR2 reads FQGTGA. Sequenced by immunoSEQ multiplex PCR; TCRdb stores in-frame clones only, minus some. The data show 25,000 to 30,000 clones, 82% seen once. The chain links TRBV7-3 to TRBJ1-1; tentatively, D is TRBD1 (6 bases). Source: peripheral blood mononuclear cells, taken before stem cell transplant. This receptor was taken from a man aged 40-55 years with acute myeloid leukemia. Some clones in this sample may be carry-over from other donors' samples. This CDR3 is CASSQGTANTEAFF. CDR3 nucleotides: TGTGCCAGCAGTCAGGGGACGGCGAACACTGAAGCTTTCTTT.